This T cell receptor (beta chain) was profiled in a study of CD8+CD57+ T cells in acquired aplastic anemia. Looking at the study overall: Around 3.2 ug was the average amount of DNA from sorted CD4+ and CD8+ cells.

Germline CDR1 SGHTA, CDR2 FQGNSA. Between the trimmed V and J ends, which lost 3 bases and 10 bases, there was a span of 23 bases. This CDR3 has 16 amino acids. Profiling of TCR beta VDJ combinations and CDR3 sequences used genomic DNA as template. TCRdb itself ran the reads through MiXCR, one entry per CDR3 protein. Among a few hundred thousand distinct CDR3 sequences listed, around 82% were seen once. Previously, flow cytometry had revealed CD8+CD57+ cell expansion in the patients chosen for sequencing. This sequence originates from a human donor with aplastic anemia. Sequencing was performed on sorted CD4+, CD8+, or CD8+CD57+ T cells (not recorded which) from PBMCs. The chain uses TRBV7-2 and TRBJ2-3, with D tentatively TRBD1 or TRBD2 (5 bases each). CDR3 in amino acids: CASSFQRDGAGDSQYF. The CDR3, as DNA: TGTGCCAGCAGCTTTCAAAGAGACGGGGCGGGCGATTCGCAGTATTTT.